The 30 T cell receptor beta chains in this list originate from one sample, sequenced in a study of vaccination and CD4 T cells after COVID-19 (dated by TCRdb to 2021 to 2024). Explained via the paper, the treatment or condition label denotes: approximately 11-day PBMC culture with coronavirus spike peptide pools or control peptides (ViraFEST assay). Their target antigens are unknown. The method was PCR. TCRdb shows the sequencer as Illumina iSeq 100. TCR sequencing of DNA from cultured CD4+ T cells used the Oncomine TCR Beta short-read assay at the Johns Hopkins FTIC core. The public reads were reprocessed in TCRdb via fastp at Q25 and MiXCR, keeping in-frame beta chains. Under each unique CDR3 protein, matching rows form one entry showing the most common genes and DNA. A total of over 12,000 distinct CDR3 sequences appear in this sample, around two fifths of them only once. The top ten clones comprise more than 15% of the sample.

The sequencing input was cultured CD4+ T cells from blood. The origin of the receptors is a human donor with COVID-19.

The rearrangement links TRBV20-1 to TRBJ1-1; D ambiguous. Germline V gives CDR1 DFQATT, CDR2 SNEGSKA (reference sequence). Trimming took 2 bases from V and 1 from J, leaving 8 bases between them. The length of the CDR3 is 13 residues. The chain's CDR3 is CSARSSGNTEAFF. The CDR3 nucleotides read TGCAGTGCTAGATCATCGGGGAACACTGAAGCTTTCTTT.

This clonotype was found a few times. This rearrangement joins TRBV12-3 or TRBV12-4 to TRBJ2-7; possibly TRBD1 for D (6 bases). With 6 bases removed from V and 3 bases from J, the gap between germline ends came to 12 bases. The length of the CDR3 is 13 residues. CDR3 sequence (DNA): TGTGCCAGCAGCTATCAACAGGGCTACGAGCAGTACTTC. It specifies CASSYQQGYEQYF.

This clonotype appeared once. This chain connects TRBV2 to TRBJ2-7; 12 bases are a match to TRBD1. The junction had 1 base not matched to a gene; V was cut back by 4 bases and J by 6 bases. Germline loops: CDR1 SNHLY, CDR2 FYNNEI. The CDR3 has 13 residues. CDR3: CASSGDRGLEQYF. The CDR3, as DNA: TGTGCCAGCAGTGGGGACAGGGGGCTCGAGCAGTACTTC.

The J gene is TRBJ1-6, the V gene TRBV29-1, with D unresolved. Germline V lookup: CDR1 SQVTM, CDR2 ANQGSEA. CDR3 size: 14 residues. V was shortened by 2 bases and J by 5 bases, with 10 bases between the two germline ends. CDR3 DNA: TGCAGCGTTGAATGGACTGGGGATAATTCACCCCTCCACTTT. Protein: CSVEWTGDNSPLHF.

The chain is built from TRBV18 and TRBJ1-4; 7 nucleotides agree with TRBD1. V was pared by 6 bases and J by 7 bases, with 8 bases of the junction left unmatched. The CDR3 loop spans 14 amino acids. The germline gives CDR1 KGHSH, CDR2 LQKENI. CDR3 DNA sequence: TGTGCCAGCTCCGGCTCGGCAGGGGGTGAAAAACTGTTTTTT. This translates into CASSGSAGGEKLFF.

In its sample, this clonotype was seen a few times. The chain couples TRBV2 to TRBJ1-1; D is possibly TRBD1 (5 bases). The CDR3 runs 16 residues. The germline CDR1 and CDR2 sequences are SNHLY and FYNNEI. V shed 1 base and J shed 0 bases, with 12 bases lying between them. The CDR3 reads CASSEGPGRMNTEAFF. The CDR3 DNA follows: TGTGCCAGCAGTGAAGGACCGGGGCGCATGAACACTGAAGCTTTCTTT.

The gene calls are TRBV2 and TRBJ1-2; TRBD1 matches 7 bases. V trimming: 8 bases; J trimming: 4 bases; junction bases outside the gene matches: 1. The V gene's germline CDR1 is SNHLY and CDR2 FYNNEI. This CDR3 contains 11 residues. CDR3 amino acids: CASGTAYGYTF. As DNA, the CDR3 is TGTGCCAGCGGGACAGCCTATGGCTACACCTTC.

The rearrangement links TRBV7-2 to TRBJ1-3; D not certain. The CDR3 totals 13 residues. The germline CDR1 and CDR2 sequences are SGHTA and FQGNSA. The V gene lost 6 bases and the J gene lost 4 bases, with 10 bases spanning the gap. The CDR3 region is CASSEGLGNTIYF. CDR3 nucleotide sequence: TGTGCCAGCAGTGAGGGTTTGGGAAACACCATATATTTT.

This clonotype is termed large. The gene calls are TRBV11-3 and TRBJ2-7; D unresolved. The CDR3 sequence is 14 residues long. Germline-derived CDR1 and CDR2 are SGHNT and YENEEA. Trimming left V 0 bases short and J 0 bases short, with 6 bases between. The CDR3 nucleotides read TGTGCCAGCAGCTTAGACAGGCCCTCCTACGAGCAGTACTTC. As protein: CASSLDRPSYEQYF. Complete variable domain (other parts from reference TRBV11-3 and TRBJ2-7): EAGVVQSPRYKIIEKKQPVAFWCNPISGHNTLYWYLQNLGQGPELLIRYENEEAVDDSQLPKDRFSAERLKGVDSTLKIQPAELGDSAVYLCASSLDRPSYEQYFGPGTRLTVT.

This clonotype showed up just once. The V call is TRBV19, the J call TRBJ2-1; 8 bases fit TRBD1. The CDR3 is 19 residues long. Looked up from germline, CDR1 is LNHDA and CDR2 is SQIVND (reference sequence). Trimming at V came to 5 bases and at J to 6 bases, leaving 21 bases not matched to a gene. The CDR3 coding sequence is TGTGCCAGTAGTCCCATAGCCAGGGGGCTGGGCCCTTCTGTCAATGAGCAGTTCTTC. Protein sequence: CASSPIARGLGPSVNEQFF.

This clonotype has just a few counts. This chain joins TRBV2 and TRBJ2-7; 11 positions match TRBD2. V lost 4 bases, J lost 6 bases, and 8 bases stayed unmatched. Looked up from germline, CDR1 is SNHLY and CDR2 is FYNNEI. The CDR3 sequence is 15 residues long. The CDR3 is CASSGASGGIGEQYF. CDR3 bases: TGTGCCAGCAGTGGGGCTAGCGGGGGGATCGGCGAGCAGTACTTC.

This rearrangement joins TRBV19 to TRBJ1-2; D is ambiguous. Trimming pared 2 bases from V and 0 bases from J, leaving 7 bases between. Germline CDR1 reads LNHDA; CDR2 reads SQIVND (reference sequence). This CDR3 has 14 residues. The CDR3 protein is CASSITDPNYGYTF. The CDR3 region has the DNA TGTGCCAGTAGTATAACCGACCCTAACTATGGCTACACCTTC.

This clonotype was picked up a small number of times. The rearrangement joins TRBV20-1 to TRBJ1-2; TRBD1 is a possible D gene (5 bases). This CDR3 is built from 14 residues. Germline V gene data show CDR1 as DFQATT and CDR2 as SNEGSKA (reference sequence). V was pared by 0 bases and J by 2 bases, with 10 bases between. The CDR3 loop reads CSARDLRQNYGYTF. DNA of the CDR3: TGCAGTGCTAGAGATCTCCGACAGAACTATGGCTACACCTTC.

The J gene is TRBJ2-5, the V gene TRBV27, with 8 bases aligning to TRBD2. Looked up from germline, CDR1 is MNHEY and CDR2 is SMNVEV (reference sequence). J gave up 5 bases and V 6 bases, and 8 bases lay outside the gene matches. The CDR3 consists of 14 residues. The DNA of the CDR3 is TGTGCCAGCAGCCAGAATGGACTAGCTGAGACCCAGTACTTC. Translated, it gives CASSQNGLAETQYF.

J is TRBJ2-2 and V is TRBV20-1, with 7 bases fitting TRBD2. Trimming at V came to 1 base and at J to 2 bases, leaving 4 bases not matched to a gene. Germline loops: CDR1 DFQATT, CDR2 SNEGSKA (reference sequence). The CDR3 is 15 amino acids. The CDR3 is CSARGGGPNTGELFF. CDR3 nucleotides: TGCAGTGCTAGAGGCGGGGGACCAAACACCGGGGAGCTGTTTTTT.

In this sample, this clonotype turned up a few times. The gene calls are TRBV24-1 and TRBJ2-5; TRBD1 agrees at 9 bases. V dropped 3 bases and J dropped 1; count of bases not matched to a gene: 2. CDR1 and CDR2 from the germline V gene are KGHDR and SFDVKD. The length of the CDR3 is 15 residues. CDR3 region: CATSDPGQGQETQYF. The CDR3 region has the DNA TGTGCCACCAGTGATCCGGGACAGGGCCAAGAGACCCAGTACTTC.

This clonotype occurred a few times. The DNA for the CDR3 is TGTGCCAGCAGCGGGGCAGGGATCACTGAAGCTTTCTTT. Residues: CASSGAGITEAFF. The chain combines TRBV7-2 with TRBJ1-1, with D tentatively TRBD1 (5 bases). This CDR3 spans 13 amino acids. V dropped 5 bases and J dropped 4 bases, with 11 bases sitting between them. CDR1 and CDR2 (germline): SGHTA, FQGNSA.

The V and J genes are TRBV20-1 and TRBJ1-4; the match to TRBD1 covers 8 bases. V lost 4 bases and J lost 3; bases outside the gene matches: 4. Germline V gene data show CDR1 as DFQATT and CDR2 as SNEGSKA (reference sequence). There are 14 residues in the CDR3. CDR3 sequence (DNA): TGCAGTGCTACCCTGGGACAGGCTAATGAAAAACTGTTTTTT. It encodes CSATLGQANEKLFF.

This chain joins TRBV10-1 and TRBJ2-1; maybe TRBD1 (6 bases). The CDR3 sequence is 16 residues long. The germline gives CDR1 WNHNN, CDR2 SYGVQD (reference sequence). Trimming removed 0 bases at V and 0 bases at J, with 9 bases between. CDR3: CASSESGGDSYNEQFF. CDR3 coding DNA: TGCGCCAGCAGTGAGTCAGGGGGAGACTCCTACAATGAGCAGTTCTTC.

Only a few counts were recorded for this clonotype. CDR3 DNA: TGTGCCAGCAGCTTGGGGATGGGACAGGGCGATCACATATATTTT. This gives the protein CASSLGMGQGDHIYF. The rearrangement links TRBV7-2 to TRBJ1-3; TRBD1 agrees at 9 bases. J lost 12 bases, V lost 3 bases, and 12 bases had no gene match. CDR3 length: 15 amino acids. From germline, CDR1 is SGHTA and CDR2 FQGNSA.

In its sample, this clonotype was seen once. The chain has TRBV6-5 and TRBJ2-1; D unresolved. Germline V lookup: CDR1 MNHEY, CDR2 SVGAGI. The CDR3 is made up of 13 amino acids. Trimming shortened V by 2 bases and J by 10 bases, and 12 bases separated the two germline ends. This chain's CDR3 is CASSYQVMGEQFF. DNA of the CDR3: TGTGCCAGCAGTTACCAGGTAATGGGGGAGCAGTTCTTC.

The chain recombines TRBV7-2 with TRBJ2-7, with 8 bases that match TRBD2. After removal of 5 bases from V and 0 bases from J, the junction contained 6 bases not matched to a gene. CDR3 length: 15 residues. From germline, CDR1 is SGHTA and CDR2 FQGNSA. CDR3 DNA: TGTGCCAGCAGCCCCCAGCGGGGGCGCTCCTACGAGCAGTACTTC. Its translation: CASSPQRGRSYEQYF.

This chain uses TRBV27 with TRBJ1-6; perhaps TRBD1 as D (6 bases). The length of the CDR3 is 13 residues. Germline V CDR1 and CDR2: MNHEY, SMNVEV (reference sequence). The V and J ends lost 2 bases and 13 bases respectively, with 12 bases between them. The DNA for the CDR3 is TGTGCCAGCAGTTTACCCGGGACACTTCCCCTCCACTTT. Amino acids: CASSLPGTLPLHF.

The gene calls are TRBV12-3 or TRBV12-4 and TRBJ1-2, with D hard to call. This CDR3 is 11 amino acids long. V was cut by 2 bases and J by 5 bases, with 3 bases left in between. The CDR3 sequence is CASSLSYGYTF. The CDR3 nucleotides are TGTGCCAGCAGTTTAAGTTATGGCTACACCTTC.

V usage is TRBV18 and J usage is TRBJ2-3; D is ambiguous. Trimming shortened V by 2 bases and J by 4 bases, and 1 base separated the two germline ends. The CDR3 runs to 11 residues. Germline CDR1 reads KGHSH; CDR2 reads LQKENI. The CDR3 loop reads CASSPADTQYF. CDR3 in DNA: TGTGCCAGCTCACCAGCAGATACGCAGTATTTT.

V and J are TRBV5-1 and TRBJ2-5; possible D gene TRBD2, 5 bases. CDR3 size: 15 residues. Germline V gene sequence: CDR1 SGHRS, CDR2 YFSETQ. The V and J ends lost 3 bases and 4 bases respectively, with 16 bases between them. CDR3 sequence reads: CASSSEQRTGETQYF. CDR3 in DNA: TGCGCCAGCAGCTCGGAACAGCGGACGGGAGAGACCCAGTACTTC. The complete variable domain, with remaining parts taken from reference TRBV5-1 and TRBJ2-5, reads KAGVTQTPRYLIKTRGQQVTLSCSPISGHRSVSWYQQTPGQGLQFLFEYFSETQRNKGNFPGRFSGRQFSNSRSEMNVSTLELGDSALYLCASSSEQRTGETQYFGPGTRLLVL.

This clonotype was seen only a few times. CDR3 region: CSASLSGQGPYEQYF. CDR3 bases: TGCAGTGCTAGCCTTTCGGGACAGGGTCCCTACGAGCAGTACTTC. This rearrangement joins TRBV20-1 to TRBJ2-7; 9 positions match TRBD1. V was clipped by 3 bases and J by 2 bases; unmatched bases: 8. Germline V gene sequence: CDR1 DFQATT, CDR2 SNEGSKA (reference sequence). This CDR3 is 15 amino acids long.

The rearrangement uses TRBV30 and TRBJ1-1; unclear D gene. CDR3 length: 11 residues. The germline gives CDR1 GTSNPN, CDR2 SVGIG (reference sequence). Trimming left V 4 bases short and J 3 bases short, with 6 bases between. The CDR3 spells CAWNGYTEAFF. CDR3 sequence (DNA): TGTGCCTGGAATGGATACACTGAAGCTTTCTTT.

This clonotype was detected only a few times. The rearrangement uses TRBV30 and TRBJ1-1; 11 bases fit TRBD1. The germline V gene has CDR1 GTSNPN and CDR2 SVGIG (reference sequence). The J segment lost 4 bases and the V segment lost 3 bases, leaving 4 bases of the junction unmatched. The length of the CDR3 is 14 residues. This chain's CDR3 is CAWSRTGGITEAFF. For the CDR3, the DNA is TGTGCCTGGAGCCGGACAGGGGGCATCACTGAAGCTTTCTTT.

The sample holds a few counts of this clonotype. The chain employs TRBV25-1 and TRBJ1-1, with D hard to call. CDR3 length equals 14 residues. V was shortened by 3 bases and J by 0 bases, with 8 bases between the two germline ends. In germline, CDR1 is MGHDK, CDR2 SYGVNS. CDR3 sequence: CASSETQMNTEAFF. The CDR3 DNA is TGTGCCAGCAGTGAGACCCAAATGAACACTGAAGCTTTCTTT.